This TCR beta chain was profiled in a study of cytomegalovirus exposure and HLA in healthy donors. This PCR relied on a set of 60 Vbeta primers and 13 Jbeta primers. Only in-frame clones appear in the TCRdb table, and some are missing; sequencing was by immunoSEQ multiplex PCR. The sample contains about 130,000 clones, over 70% of which appear only once. Study conclusions and caveats: In a later analysis, V- and J-gene trimming of beta chains associated with a DCLRE1C missense variant, replicated independently.

This clone has just a few counts. Its specificity is not known. Germline loops: CDR1 SEHNR, CDR2 FQNEAQ (reference sequence). The ends were cut back, 1 base at V and 9 bases at J, with 10 bases in the middle. The CDR3 consists of 12 residues. The sequence was collected from a man between 40 and 49 years old in good health and CMV-seronegative. The sequencing sample was made of PBMCs. The chain couples TRBV7-9 to TRBJ2-7; TRBD2 is a possible D gene (6 bases). The DNA for the CDR3 is TGTGCCAGCAGCTTAGATGTGGGGGGGCAGTACTTC. This sequence encodes CASSLDVGGQYF.